A selection of T cell receptor beta chains follows, all from one sample in a study of response to subunit inactivated influenza vaccine. TCRdb ran MiXCR on the RT-PCR reads and lists one entry per CDR3 protein. The sample holds 750,000 to 850,000 distinct CDR3 sequences; less than 20% are singletons and the top ten take roughly a tenth. This specimen consisted of PBMCs from blood, obtained roughly 5 days after vaccination. The origin of the receptors is a man over 45 who received an inactivated influenza vaccine. Each CDR3 is given with its conserved first and last residue. The order of the fields is V gene, D gene, clone size, J gene, CDR3 protein, CDR3 DNA. D genes are given only for firm matches. Clone sizes are given selectively: once, few, many, or a class where the clone is expanded.

>TRBV11-2|-|-|TRBJ2-2
CASRATANTGELFF
TGTGCCAGCAGGGCCACCGCGAACACCGGGGAGCTGTTTTTT
>TRBV2|-|few|TRBJ2-5
CASSEQGGDWETQYF
TGTGCCAGCAGTGAACAGGGCGGGGATTGGGAGACCCAGTACTTC
>TRBV10-3|TRBD1|-|TRBJ1-2
CAISEANRGRNYGYTF
TGTGCCATCAGTGAGGCCAACAGGGGAAGAAACTATGGCTACACCTTC
>TRBV4-2|TRBD2|few|TRBJ2-1
CASSQGTSGGFYNEQFF
TGTGCCAGCAGCCAAGGGACTAGCGGGGGGTTTTACAATGAGCAGTTCTTC
>TRBV20-1|-|-|TRBJ2-4
CSAGGGQILAKNIQYF
TGCAGTGCTGGGGGGGGACAGATTCTAGCCAAAAACATTCAGTACTTC
>TRBV12-3/TRBV12-4|-|-|TRBJ1-1
CARSLFQNTEAFF
TGTGCCAGGAGTTTATTCCAGAACACTGAAGCTTTCTTT
>TRBV30|-|few|TRBJ2-2
CAWSVGGGTNGELFF
TGTGCCTGGAGTGTTGGAGGTGGAACGAACGGGGAGCTGTTTTTT
>TRBV18|TRBD1|few|TRBJ1-6
CASSPTGTGPNSPLHF
TGTGCCAGCTCACCGACCGGGACAGGTCCTAATTCACCCCTCCACTTT
>TRBV20-1|TRBD2|few|TRBJ2-3
CSAPRGGSDTQYF
TGCAGTGCACCTCGGGGGGGATCAGATACGCAGTATTTT
>TRBV7-3|-|few|TRBJ2-7
CASSTDRDSEQYF
TGTGCCAGCAGCACGGACCGGGACTCGGAGCAGTACTTC
>TRBV6-1|TRBD1|-|TRBJ2-7
CASTRQGGYEQYF
TGTGCCAGCACCAGACAGGGGGGTTACGAGCAGTACTTC
>TRBV6-1|-|-|TRBJ1-3
CASKPRGGNTIYF
TGTGCCAGCAAACCCAGGGGAGGAAACACCATATATTTT
>TRBV28|-|few|TRBJ1-5
CASSFEQGWQPQHF
TGTGCCAGCAGTTTTGAACAGGGATGGCAGCCCCAGCATTTT
>TRBV29-1|-|-|TRBJ2-1
CSVGAQDYNEQFF
TGCAGCGTTGGAGCGCAAGACTACAATGAGCAGTTCTTC
>TRBV12-3/TRBV12-4|TRBD1|few|TRBJ2-1
CASSLYGQGLIEQFF
TGTGCCAGCAGTTTGTACGGACAGGGGTTGATTGAGCAGTTCTTC